This TCR beta chain originates from a study of T cell repertoires and Cas9 in healthy adults. Germline V CDR1 and CDR2: SGHRS, YFSETQ. CDR3 length: 15 residues. V gave up 1 base and J gave up 8 bases, with 16 bases separating them. Produced via immunoSEQ multiplex PCR; TCRdb's table is partial and in-frame only. The sample shows around 15,000 clones, around 86% of them seen only once. This clone has only a few counts. The sequence was obtained from a human donor in good health. The sequencing sample was made of Tregs (CD4+, CD25+, CD127-, CD137-, CD154-) from PBMCs; culture status not recorded. The chain recombines TRBV5-1 with TRBJ2-1; tentative D call: TRBD1 (6 bases). The CDR3 spells CASSLKGRGIDEQFF. CDR3 nucleotides: TGCGCCAGCAGCTTGAAGGGCAGGGGAATAGATGAGCAGTTCTTC.